This T cell receptor beta chain was profiled in a study of cytomegalovirus exposure and HLA in healthy donors. Study background: A subsequent analysis stated that the 110 or so validation repertoires were run on the same platform as the roughly 700 first-cohort repertoires.

Turning to this clone: Its specificity is not known.

The donors were part of the approximately 120-subject validation cohort, which stood apart from the 666-subject first cohort. Study-wide results and limits: The dataset shows that most TCR sequences were rare, while some public TCRs occurred in many donors.

The method was immunoSEQ multiplex PCR; TCRdb's version includes in-frame clones alone and lacks a portion of them. This sample yields 110,000 or so clones, of which more than 90% are seen a single time; 0.67% belongs to the top ten. The CDR3 totals 15 residues. With 5 bases removed from V and 0 bases from J, the gap between germline ends came to 11 bases. Germline V CDR1 and CDR2: SGHNT, YENEEA. Specimen: PBMCs. This receptor was taken from a woman under 30 in good health and CMV-seronegative. The chain recombines TRBV11-3 with TRBJ2-1, with a tentative D call TRBD1 (5 bases). Here the CDR3 reads CASSPQGLSYNEQFF. In DNA form, the CDR3 reads TGTGCCAGCAGCCCCCAGGGCCTCTCCTACAATGAGCAGTTCTTC.